The subject of this entry is one T cell receptor beta chain. The CDR3 runs 15 residues. V lost 6 bases to trimming and J lost 7 bases; unmatched junction nucleotides: 6. The V gene's germline CDR1 is SGHTA and CDR2 FQGNSA. The record originates from a study of blood T cell repertoires in COVID-19. Study-level background: The samples span acute and convalescent COVID-19 from the United States, Italy and Spain. T cells, B-cell-depleted T cells, or PBMCs provided the cDNA or gDNA that served as material.

Original methodology: Counts of nucleated cells, estimated from reference gene primer amplification, were obtained. The data were produced by immunoSEQ multiplex PCR, yet TCRdb's version contains in-frame clones alone and is incomplete. V and J calls and clone size are given by that table; D and trimming were obtained from the DNA. The data hold some 99,000 clones, with around 82% observed a single time. This sequence was found in a woman aged 45-65 years with acute or convalescent COVID-19. Source material: peripheral blood. This rearrangement joins TRBV7-2 to TRBJ2-1; 13 bases map to TRBD2. CDR3 sequence reads: CASSPLAGGPNEQFF. In DNA form, the CDR3 reads TGTGCCAGCAGTCCACTAGCGGGGGGGCCGAATGAGCAGTTCTTC.